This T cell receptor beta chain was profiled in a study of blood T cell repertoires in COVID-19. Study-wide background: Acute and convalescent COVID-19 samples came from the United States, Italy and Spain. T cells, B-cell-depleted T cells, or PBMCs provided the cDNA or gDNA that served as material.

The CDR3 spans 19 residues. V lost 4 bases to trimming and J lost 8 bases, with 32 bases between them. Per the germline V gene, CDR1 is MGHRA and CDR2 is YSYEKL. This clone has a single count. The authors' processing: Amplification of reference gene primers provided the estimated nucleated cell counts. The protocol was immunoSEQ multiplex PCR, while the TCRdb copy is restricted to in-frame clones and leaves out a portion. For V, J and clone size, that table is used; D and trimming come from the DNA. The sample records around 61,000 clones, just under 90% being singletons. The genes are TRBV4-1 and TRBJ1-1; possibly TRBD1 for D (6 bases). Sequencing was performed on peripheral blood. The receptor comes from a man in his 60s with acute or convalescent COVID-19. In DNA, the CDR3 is TGCGCCAGCAGCCCTCGGACCGAGGGGGTAGCCAACACCCGACGCGAAGCTTTCTTT. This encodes CASSPRTEGVANTRREAFF.